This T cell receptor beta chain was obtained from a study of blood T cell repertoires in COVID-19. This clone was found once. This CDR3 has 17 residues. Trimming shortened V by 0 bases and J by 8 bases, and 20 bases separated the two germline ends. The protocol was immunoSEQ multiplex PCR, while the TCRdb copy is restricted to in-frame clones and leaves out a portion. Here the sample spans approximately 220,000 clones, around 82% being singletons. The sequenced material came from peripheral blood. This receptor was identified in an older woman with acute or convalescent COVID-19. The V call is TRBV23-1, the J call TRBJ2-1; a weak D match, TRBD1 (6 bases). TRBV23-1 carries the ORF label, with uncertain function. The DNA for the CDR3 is TGCGCCAGCAGTCAATCCAATAGACAGGTTCCAAAGGATGAGCAGTTCTTC. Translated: CASSQSNRQVPKDEQFF.